These T cell receptor beta chains were read from a single sample in a study of control samples from healthy donors and cancer patients. The protocol was immunoSEQ multiplex PCR, while the TCRdb copy is restricted to in-frame clones and leaves out a portion. The sample carries roughly 100,000 clones, around 90% recorded once. The sample consisted of blood. The source is a young woman in good health. Both conserved end residues are part of each CDR3. A D gene is named only where the DNA matches it firmly. Only part of the rows carry a size: once, few, many, or a class if the clone is expanded.

CDR3aa	CDR3nt	v_gene	len	d_gene	j_gene	abundance
CASSPGGPRKLFF	TGTGCCAGCAGCCCTGGGGGACCCCGAAAACTGTTTTTT	TRBV7-8	13	.	TRBJ1-4	.
CASSLDRMNTEAFF	TGTGCCAGCAGTCTGGACAGGATGAACACTGAAGCTTTCTTT	TRBV2	14	TRBD1	TRBJ1-1	.
CASSGGLGLYNEQFF	TGTGCCAGCAGCGGCGGGTTAGGGTTATACAATGAGCAGTTCTTC	TRBV9	15	.	TRBJ2-1	few
CASSLVGDNQPQHF	TGTGCCAGCAGCTTAGTTGGGGACAATCAGCCCCAGCATTTT	TRBV7-9	14	.	TRBJ1-5	once
CASSQVLTGDQPQHF	TGTGCCAGCAGCCAAGTTCTAACAGGGGATCAGCCCCAGCATTTT	TRBV3-1/TRBV3-2	15	TRBD1	TRBJ1-5	.
CASSSPSTGGPRGSPLHF	TGTGCCAGCAGTTCCCCATCCACAGGGGGCCCAAGGGGTTCACCCCTCCACTTT	TRBV27	18	TRBD1	TRBJ1-6	.
CASSLSAGGLSVTF	TGTGCCAGCAGTTTATCAGCCGGGGGCCTCTCCGTCACCTTC	TRBV27	14	.	TRBJ1-2	.
CASSQGGLATDTQYF	TGTGCCAGCAGCCAAGGGGGACTAGCTACAGATACGCAGTATTTT	TRBV7-9	15	TRBD2	TRBJ2-3	.
CATSRDGAAEKLFF	TGTGCCACCAGCAGAGATGGGGCGGCTGAAAAACTGTTTTTT	TRBV15	14	.	TRBJ1-4	few
CASKPPGGLAGTGELFF	TGTGCCAGCAAGCCTCCCGGGGGCCTTGCGGGCACCGGGGAGCTGTTTTTT	TRBV28	17	.	TRBJ2-2	.
CASSHGGGYEQYF	TGTGCCAGCAGCCACGGCGGAGGGTACGAGCAGTACTTC	TRBV14	13	.	TRBJ2-7	once
CASSLADNQPQHF	TGTGCCAGCAGTTTAGCGGATAATCAGCCCCAGCATTTT	TRBV12-3/TRBV12-4	13	.	TRBJ1-5	.
CASSVGGDDYEQYF	TGTGCCAGCAGCGTAGGGGGGGATGACTACGAGCAGTACTTC	TRBV9	14	.	TRBJ2-7	.
CASSQDLASGAYNEQFF	TGCGCCAGCAGCCAAGATTTGGCTAGCGGGGCCTACAATGAGCAGTTCTTC	TRBV4-3	17	TRBD2	TRBJ2-1	few
CASSRSGTRGYEQYF	TGTGCCAGCAGCCGATCCGGGACCCGGGGTTACGAGCAGTACTTC	TRBV7-9	15	.	TRBJ2-7	.
CASSSAGDSNQPQHF	TGCGCCAGCAGCTCCGCTGGGGATAGCAATCAGCCCCAGCATTTT	TRBV5-1	15	.	TRBJ1-5	once
CASSPPAANEQFF	TGTGCCAGCTCACCACCAGCCGCTAATGAGCAGTTCTTC	TRBV18	13	.	TRBJ2-1	once
CASSFNYQPQHF	TGTGCCAGCAGTTTTAACTATCAGCCCCAGCATTTT	TRBV12-3/TRBV12-4	12	.	TRBJ1-5	.
CASSLPDKSAYGYTF	TGTGCCAGCAGCTTACCCGATAAGTCAGCGTATGGCTACACCTTC	TRBV7-9	15	.	TRBJ1-2	.
CASSLRDSKQETQYF	TGCGCCAGCAGCCTTCGGGACAGCAAGCAAGAGACCCAGTACTTC	TRBV5-1	15	TRBD1	TRBJ2-5	once
CASSPPSIRDGETQYF	TGTGCCAGCTCACCACCCTCAATCAGGGACGGCGAGACCCAGTACTTC	TRBV18	16	.	TRBJ2-5	few
CASSPRRPQSSYNEQFF	TGTGCCAGCAGCCCCCGGCGACCACAGAGCTCCTACAATGAGCAGTTCTTC	TRBV13	17	.	TRBJ2-1	.
CATSALLGTGELFF	TGTGCCACCAGCGCACTCTTAGGGACCGGGGAGCTGTTTTTT	TRBV24-1	14	.	TRBJ2-2	.
CASSSTVDSPLHF	TGTGCCAGCAGCTCGACAGTAGATTCACCCCTCCACTTT	TRBV11-3	13	.	TRBJ1-6	.
CASSFGPFNEQFF	TGTGCCAGCAGCTTCGGCCCTTTCAATGAGCAGTTCTTC	TRBV5-4	13	.	TRBJ2-1	.
CASSLRGGSTDTQYF	TGTGCCAGCAGTTTAAGAGGTGGGAGCACAGATACGCAGTATTTT	TRBV27	15	.	TRBJ2-3	.
CASSLVGDQPQHF	TGCGCCAGCAGCTTAGTAGGGGATCAGCCCCAGCATTTT	TRBV5-1	13	.	TRBJ1-5	.
CSVEAGESYTF	TGCAGCGTTGAAGCAGGGGAAAGCTACACCTTC	TRBV29-1	11	.	TRBJ1-2	.
CASSIGLAGNTEAFF	TGTGCCAGTAGTATAGGTTTGGCAGGGAACACTGAAGCTTTCTTT	TRBV19	15	.	TRBJ1-1	.
CASSGRVITEAFF	TGCGCCAGCAGTGGACGGGTAATCACTGAAGCTTTCTTT	TRBV10-1	13	.	TRBJ1-1	.
CSATGGTGNYGYTF	TGCAGCGCTACCGGGGGGACAGGGAACTATGGCTACACCTTC	TRBV29-1	14	TRBD1	TRBJ1-2	once
CASSEEGGRSEQFF	TGTGCCAGCAGTGAAGAGGGGGGAAGGTCTGAGCAGTTCTTC	TRBV2	14	.	TRBJ2-1	.
CASSLDGGGTDTQYF	TGTGCCAGCAGCTTAGACGGGGGTGGCACAGATACGCAGTATTTT	TRBV7-9	15	.	TRBJ2-3	.
CASSKGAGQGGQPQHF	TGTGCCAGCAGCAAAGGGGCGGGACAGGGTGGTCAGCCCCAGCATTTT	TRBV21-1	16	.	TRBJ1-5	once
CASSRRQAGEAFF	TGTGCCAGCAGCCGACGACAGGCAGGGGAAGCTTTCTTT	TRBV3-1/TRBV3-2	13	.	TRBJ1-1	.
CASSLVGYEQYF	TGTGCCAGCAGCTTGGTAGGGTACGAGCAGTACTTC	TRBV5-5	12	.	TRBJ2-7	.
CASSRASTGSETQYF	TGTGCCAGCAGCCGAGCATCGACAGGGTCGGAGACCCAGTACTTC	TRBV4-2	15	TRBD1	TRBJ2-5	once
CASSELPRSNEKLFF	TGTGCCAGCAGTGAATTACCCAGGAGTAATGAAAAACTGTTTTTT	TRBV6-1	15	.	TRBJ1-4	.
CASSTPTGNPRGGYTF	TGTGCCAGCAGTACCCCGACAGGCAACCCAAGGGGGGGCTACACCTTC	TRBV28	16	.	TRBJ1-2	.
CASSLGQSPSFYTF	TGTGCCAGCAGCTTAGGACAATCCCCGAGCTTCTACACCTTC	TRBV11-2	14	.	TRBJ1-2	once
CAWSRLAASTDTQYF	TGTGCCTGGAGCCGACTAGCGGCTAGCACAGATACGCAGTATTTT	TRBV30	15	TRBD2	TRBJ2-3	.
CAVNNKQYF	TGTGCAGTTAATAATAAGCAGTACTTC	TRBV11-3	9	.	TRBJ2-7	.
CATSQGAYSNQPQHF	TGTGCCACCAGCCAGGGGGCCTATAGCAATCAGCCCCAGCATTTT	TRBV24-1	15	TRBD1	TRBJ1-5	.
CASSIAQGAALNNEQYF	TGTGCCAGTAGTATAGCACAGGGGGCGGCCCTAAACAACGAGCAGTACTTC	TRBV19	17	TRBD1	TRBJ2-7	few
CASRYDRRSNEKLFF	TGTGCCAGCAGATATGACAGGAGGAGCAATGAAAAACTGTTTTTT	TRBV2	15	.	TRBJ1-4	.